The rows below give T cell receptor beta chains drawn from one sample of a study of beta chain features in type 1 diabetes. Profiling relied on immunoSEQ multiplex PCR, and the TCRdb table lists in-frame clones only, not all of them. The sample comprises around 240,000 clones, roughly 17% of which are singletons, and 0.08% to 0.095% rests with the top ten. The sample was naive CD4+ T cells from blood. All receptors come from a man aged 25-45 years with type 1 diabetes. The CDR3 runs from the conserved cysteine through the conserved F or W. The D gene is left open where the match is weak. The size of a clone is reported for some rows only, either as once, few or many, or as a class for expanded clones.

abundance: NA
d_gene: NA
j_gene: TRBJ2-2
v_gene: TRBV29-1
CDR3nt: TGCAGCGTGAATACAGGGTTAGGCGGGGAGCTGTTTTTT
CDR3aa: CSVNTGLGGELFF

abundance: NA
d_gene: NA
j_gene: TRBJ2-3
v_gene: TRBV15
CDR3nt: TGTGCCACCAGCAGAGACTCACCCGATACGCAGTATTTT
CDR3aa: CATSRDSPDTQYF

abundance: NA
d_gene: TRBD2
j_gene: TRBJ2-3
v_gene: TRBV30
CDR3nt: TGTGCCTGGGGTAGCGGGAGAGTAGCAGATACGCAGTATTTT
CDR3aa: CAWGSGRVADTQYF

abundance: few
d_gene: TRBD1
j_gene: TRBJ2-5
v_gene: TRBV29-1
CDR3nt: TGCAGCGTCAGGACAGGGGAAGAGACCCAGTACTTC
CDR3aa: CSVRTGEETQYF

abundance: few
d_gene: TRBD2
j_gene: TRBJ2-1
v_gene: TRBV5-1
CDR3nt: TGCGCCAGCAGCCCGGCTCTAGCGGGAGAGGGGCATGAGCAGTTCTTC
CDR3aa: CASSPALAGEGHEQFF

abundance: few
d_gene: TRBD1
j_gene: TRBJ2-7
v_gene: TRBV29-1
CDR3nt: TGCAGCGTTGCTTCACAGGGGGCCCCGTACGAGCAGTACTTC
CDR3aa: CSVASQGAPYEQYF

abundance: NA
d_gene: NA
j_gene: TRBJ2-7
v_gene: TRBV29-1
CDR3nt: TGCAGCGTTGACCCTGGGGGATCCTACGAGCAGTACTTC
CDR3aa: CSVDPGGSYEQYF

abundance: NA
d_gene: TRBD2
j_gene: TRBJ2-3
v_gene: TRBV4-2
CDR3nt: TGTGCCAGCAGCCAAGCTCAAGCGGGGAGCACAGATACGCAGTATTTT
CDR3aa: CASSQAQAGSTDTQYF

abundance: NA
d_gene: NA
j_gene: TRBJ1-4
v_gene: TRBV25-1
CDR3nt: TGTGCCAGCAGTGCTCCCAGTGAAAAACTGTTTTTT
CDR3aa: CASSAPSEKLFF

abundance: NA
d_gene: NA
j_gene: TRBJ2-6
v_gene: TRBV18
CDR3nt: TGTGCCAGCTCACCATCGACAGGCTCTGGGGCCAACGTCCTGACTTTC
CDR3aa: CASSPSTGSGANVLTF

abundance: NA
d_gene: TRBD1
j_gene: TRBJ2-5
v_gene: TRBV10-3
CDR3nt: TGTGCCATCAGTGAGTTAGGGGGCGAAGAGACCCAGTACTTC
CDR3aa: CAISELGGEETQYF

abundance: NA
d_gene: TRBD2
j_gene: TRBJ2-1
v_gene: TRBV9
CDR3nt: TGTGCCAGCAGCGTACCAACTAGCGGGAGCTACAATGAGCAGTTCTTC
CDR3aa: CASSVPTSGSYNEQFF

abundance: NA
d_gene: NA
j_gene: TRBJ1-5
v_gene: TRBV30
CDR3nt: TGTGCCTGGAGGGTCGATAGCAATCAGCCCCAGCATTTT
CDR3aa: CAWRVDSNQPQHF

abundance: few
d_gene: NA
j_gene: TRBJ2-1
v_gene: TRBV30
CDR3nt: TGTGCCTGGAGCCTTAGCGCCGCCTACAATGAGCAGTTCTTC
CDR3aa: CAWSLSAAYNEQFF

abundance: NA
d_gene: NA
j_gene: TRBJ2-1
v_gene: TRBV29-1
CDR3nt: TGCAGCGTTGAACCTAACAATGAGCAGTTCTTC
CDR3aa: CSVEPNNEQFF

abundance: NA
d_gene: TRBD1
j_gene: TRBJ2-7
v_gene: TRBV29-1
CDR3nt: TGCAGCGTTAATTCTCCGGGACAGGCTTCCTACGAGCAGTACTTC
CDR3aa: CSVNSPGQASYEQYF

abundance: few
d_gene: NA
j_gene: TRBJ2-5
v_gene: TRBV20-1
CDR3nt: TGCAGTGCTAGCTTGGGGACCCAGTACTTC
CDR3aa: CSASLGTQYF

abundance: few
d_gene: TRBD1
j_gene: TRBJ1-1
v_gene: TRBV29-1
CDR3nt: TGCAGCGTCACACAGGGGGCTTTGACTGAAGCTTTCTTT
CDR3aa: CSVTQGALTEAFF

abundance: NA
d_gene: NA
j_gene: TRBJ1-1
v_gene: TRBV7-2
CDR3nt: TGTGCCAGCAGCTTTGGGAGGGCAGAGACCCAAGCTTTCTTT
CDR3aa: CASSFGRAETQAFF

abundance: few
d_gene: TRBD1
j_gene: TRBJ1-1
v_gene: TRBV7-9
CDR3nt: TGTGCCAGCCGCAAACGGACAGGGGCGAGGAACACTGAAGCTTTCTTT
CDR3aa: CASRKRTGARNTEAFF